The 27 T cell receptor beta chains below were found in one sample sequenced in a study of cytomegalovirus exposure and HLA in healthy donors. In the PCR, 60 Vbeta and 13 Jbeta primers were used. Method: immunoSEQ multiplex PCR; TCRdb's copy keeps in-frame clones and lacks some. This sample carries roughly 100,000 clones, nearly 85% of them seen once, and the ten largest clones take 5.5% to 7%. Sequencing input: PBMCs. Every receptor here comes from a man aged 18 to 29 in good health and CMV-seronegative.

This CDR3 reads CSVEYGLANNEQFF. The CDR3 nucleotides are TGCAGCGTTGAATATGGTCTAGCTAACAATGAGCAGTTCTTC. This sequence joins TRBV29-1 and TRBJ2-1; TRBD2 is a possible D gene (5 bases). Germline V gives CDR1 SQVTM, CDR2 ANQGSEA. V was trimmed by 2 bases and J by 5 bases, leaving 13 bases between them. This CDR3 region has 14 residues.

The rearrangement joins TRBV6-1 to TRBJ2-2; TRBD1 might be the D (5 bases). V shed 2 bases and J shed 6 bases, with 10 bases lying between them. The CDR3 sequence is 14 residues long. Germline CDR1 and CDR2: MNHNS and SASEGT. The chain's CDR3 is CASSEIGAAGELFF. The DNA for the CDR3 is TGTGCCAGCAGTGAAATAGGGGCGGCCGGGGAGCTGTTTTTT.

The chain links TRBV18 to TRBJ2-7; TRBD2 agrees at 13 bases. The CDR3 loop spans 15 amino acids. Trimming removed 5 bases from V and 7 bases from J; junction bases left unmatched: 8. Looked up from germline, CDR1 is KGHSH and CDR2 is LQKENI. The CDR3 DNA follows: TGTGCCAGCTCAGCCCCTGGACTAGCGGGAGCGGAGCAGTACTTC. Protein sequence: CASSAPGLAGAEQYF.

This CDR3 is CASSQDFGPGTATEAFF. DNA for the CDR3: TGTGCCAGCAGCCAAGATTTCGGGCCCGGGACAGCCACTGAAGCTTTCTTT. V and J are TRBV14 and TRBJ1-1; TRBD1 matches 7 bases. Germline V gene lookup returns CDR1 SGHDN and CDR2 FVKESK. The CDR3 is 17 amino acids. Losses at the gene ends were 0 bases for V and 4 bases for J; bases not matched to a gene: 11.

The chain carries TRBV29-1 and TRBJ2-2; 11 bases are a match to TRBD2. The CDR3 has 19 amino acids. J gave up 0 bases and V 4 bases, and 13 bases lay outside the gene matches. Germline lookup yields CDR1 SQVTM and CDR2 ANQGSEA. The DNA of the CDR3 is TGCAGCGTTGTTGGCCAGACTAGCGGGATCAACGCGAACACCGGGGAGCTGTTTTTT. This sequence encodes CSVVGQTSGINANTGELFF.

The V gene is TRBV6-1, the J gene TRBJ1-2; 8 bases fit TRBD1. This CDR3 has 13 amino acids. Germline lookup yields CDR1 MNHNS and CDR2 SASEGT. The junction had 5 bases not matched to a gene; V was cut back by 6 bases and J by 5 bases. The CDR3 DNA is TGTGCCAGCAGGGACGGACAGGGATATGGCTACACCTTC. Protein sequence: CASRDGQGYGYTF.

The CDR3 is CASSKTGQGNYGYTF. DNA of the CDR3: TGTGCCAGCAGTAAAACGGGACAGGGGAACTATGGCTACACCTTC. This chain uses TRBV27 with TRBJ1-2, with 10 bases lining up with TRBD1. V dropped 5 bases and J dropped 2; count of bases not matched to a gene: 5. This CDR3 contains 15 residues. Germline CDR1 MNHEY, CDR2 SMNVEV (reference sequence).

This clone was seen once. V and J are TRBV14 and TRBJ2-5, with TRBD1 identical over 7 bases. This CDR3 is 16 amino acids long. Looked up from germline, CDR1 is SGHDN and CDR2 is FVKESK. Trimming took 5 bases from V and 5 from J; bases not matched to a gene: 14. The CDR3 nucleotides read TGTGCCAGCAGCTATCGCGGTACAGGGGTGTGGGAGACCCAGTACTTC. Protein product: CASSYRGTGVWETQYF.

This CDR3 reads CASSLGTSGLETQYF. The CDR3 region has the DNA TGTGCCAGCAGCCTCGGGACTAGCGGATTGGAGACCCAGTACTTC. The V gene is TRBV9, the J gene TRBJ2-5; 11 bases are a match to TRBD2. The germline gives CDR1 SGDLS, CDR2 YYNGEE. This CDR3 is 15 amino acids long. J was trimmed by 5 bases and V by 4 bases; bases with no gene match: 7.

The J gene is TRBJ2-1, the V gene TRBV5-3; 8 bases line up with TRBD2. TRBV5-3 carries the ORF label, with uncertain function. The CDR3 length is 16 residues. V gave up 0 bases and J gave up 8 bases; unmatched junction bases: 10. The CDR3 region is CARSLVSQREKHEQFF. CDR3 DNA: TGTGCCAGAAGCTTGGTTAGCCAGCGGGAGAAGCATGAGCAGTTCTTC.

This chain uses TRBV5-1 with TRBJ1-1, with no clear D. The V gene's germline CDR1 is SGHRS and CDR2 YFSETQ. Trimming stripped 1 base from V and 4 bases from J, with 11 bases between. The CDR3 contains 14 residues. This CDR3 is CASSLIRAGTEAFF. CDR3 bases: TGCGCCAGCAGCTTGATTCGCGCCGGCACTGAAGCTTTCTTT. The variable domain in full, with the rest retrieved from reference TRBV5-1 and TRBJ1-1, is KAGVTQTPRYLIKTRGQQVTLSCSPISGHRSVSWYQQTPGQGLQFLFEYFSETQRNKGNFPGRFSGRQFSNSRSEMNVSTLELGDSALYLCASSLIRAGTEAFFGQGTRLTVV.

V gene TRBV28 combines with J gene TRBJ2-1; 11 bases map to TRBD1. The CDR3 consists of 15 residues. Germline V CDR1 and CDR2: MDHEN, SYDVKM. After removal of 6 bases from V and 8 bases from J, the junction contained 9 bases not matched to a gene. The CDR3, as DNA: TGTGCCAGCAGACCTGGGACAGGGGGTTTTGATGAGCAGTTCTTC. Translating it yields CASRPGTGGFDEQFF.

This clone was counted once. The V gene is TRBV7-8, the J gene TRBJ1-1; a weak D match, TRBD1 (5 bases). Trimming took 3 bases from V and 5 from J, leaving 13 bases between them. Germline values: CDR1 SGHVS, CDR2 FQNEAQ. The CDR3 has 14 residues. CDR3 in amino acids: CASSLKGPETEAFF. CDR3 bases: TGTGCCAGCAGCTTGAAGGGGCCGGAAACTGAAGCTTTCTTT.

For this clone: Its ends do not fully match the called genes, so a read error is possible. The gene calls are TRBV20-1 and TRBJ2-4; D is perhaps TRBD1 (6 bases). Germline CDR1 reads DFQATT; CDR2 reads SNEGSKA (reference sequence). The CDR3 runs 11 residues. The CDR3, as DNA: TGCAGTGCTAGCCCTAAGGGGGACGCGAACTTC. It is translated as CSASPKGDANF.

The V gene is TRBV27, the J gene TRBJ2-1; a possible D gene is TRBD2 (5 bases). This CDR3 spans 14 amino acids. Germline V gives CDR1 MNHEY, CDR2 SMNVEV (reference sequence). Trimming took off 4 bases at V and 15 bases at J, with 22 bases between the two ends. The CDR3, as DNA: TGTGCCAGCAGTTCAACGCGCCCTCCCCGGACTTGGTTCTTC. It yields the protein CASSSTRPPRTWFF.

This chain links TRBV5-1 with TRBJ2-1, with TRBD2 identical over 10 bases. The V segment lost 0 bases and the J segment 9 bases; nucleotides outside the gene matches: 9. The CDR3 loop spans 16 amino acids. Germline V CDR1 and CDR2: SGHRS, YFSETQ. The CDR3 DNA follows: TGCGCCAGCAGCTTGGGGCCTAGCGGGAGCCAGGGTGAGCAGTTCTTC. Translation gives CASSLGPSGSQGEQFF.

The V and J genes are TRBV18 and TRBJ2-3; 7 bases line up with TRBD1. From germline, CDR1 is KGHSH and CDR2 LQKENI. The CDR3 runs to 16 residues. The ends lost 3 bases at V and 2 bases at J; junction bases unmatched: 8. The CDR3 DNA reads as TGTGCCAGCTCACCTTTAGGGACAGCTGCCACAGATACGCAGTATTTT. Translation: CASSPLGTAATDTQYF.

The chain is built from TRBV7-6 and TRBJ2-1; TRBD2 might be the D (6 bases). The germline V and J ends were trimmed by 5 bases and 3 bases, with 14 bases remaining between them. Germline V lookup: CDR1 SGHVS, CDR2 FNYEAQ. CDR3 length equals 15 residues. CDR3 DNA sequence: TGTGCCAGCAGCCCGGCCTCGGGAGTCTACAATGAGCAGTTCTTC. Its protein is CASSPASGVYNEQFF. Together with reference TRBV7-6 and TRBJ2-1, the CDR3 gives the full variable domain: GAGVSQSPRYKVTKRGQDVALRCDPISGHVSLYWYRQALGQGPEFLTYFNYEAQQDKSGLPNDRFSAERPEGSISTLTIQRTEQRDSAMYRCASSPASGVYNEQFFGPGTRLTVL.

V gene TRBV28 combines with J gene TRBJ2-7; tentatively, D is TRBD1 (6 bases). V dropped 5 bases and J dropped 7 bases, with 18 bases sitting between them. This CDR3 contains 14 residues. Germline CDR1 MDHEN, CDR2 SYDVKM. The DNA for the CDR3 is TGTGCCAGCAGTCCGTATTGGGGGCAGAAGGAGCAGTACTTC. This encodes CASSPYWGQKEQYF.

The chain links TRBV27 to TRBJ1-5; tentatively, D is TRBD1 (6 bases). Germline V CDR1 and CDR2: MNHEY, SMNVEV (reference sequence). The V end was cut by 3 bases, the J end by 4 bases, with 16 bases between. The CDR3 runs 16 residues. CDR3 protein: CASSFRGAPRNQPQHF. The CDR3 DNA is TGTGCCAGCAGTTTCCGGGGGGCGCCGAGGAATCAGCCCCAGCATTTT.

The chain recombines TRBV13 with TRBJ2-7; TRBD1 agrees at 8 bases. This CDR3 comprises 14 residues. Germline trimming cut 5 bases from V and 0 bases from J; bases unmatched to any gene: 3. The germline V gene encodes CDR1 PRHDT and CDR2 FYEKMQ (reference sequence). The CDR3 coding sequence is TGTGCCAGCAGCCGGACAGGGAGCTCCTACGAGCAGTACTTC. This sequence encodes CASSRTGSSYEQYF. The full variable domain, in which reference TRBV13 and TRBJ2-7 provide the parts outside the CDR3, is AAGVIQSPRHLIKEKRETATLKCYPIPRHDTVYWYQQGPGQDPQFLISFYEKMQSDKGSIPDRFSAQQFSDYHSELNMSSLELGDSALYFCASSRTGSSYEQYFGPGTRLTVT.

J is TRBJ2-1 and V is TRBV15; 7 bases are shared with TRBD1. Looked up from germline, CDR1 is LNHNV and CDR2 is YYDKDF (reference sequence). The CDR3 has 14 amino acids. Trimming at V came to 3 bases and at J to 3 bases, leaving 2 bases not matched to a gene. The CDR3 region is CATSSGDSYNEQFF. The CDR3 DNA sequence: TGTGCCACCAGCAGCGGGGACAGCTACAATGAGCAGTTCTTC.

This clone was observed a single time. The chain has TRBV6-6 and TRBJ2-5; D gene uncertain. Matching the DNA end better, TRBJ2-7 makes the J call doubtful. The CDR3 length is 13 residues. CDR1 is MNHNY and CDR2 is SVGAGI in the germline V gene (reference sequence). The CDR3 region is CASSYSIFLEQYF. As DNA, the CDR3 is TGTGCCAGCAGTTACTCGATTTTCCTCGAGCAGTACTTC.

The chain combines TRBV29-1 with TRBJ2-5, with 13 bases matching TRBD2. The CDR3 runs to 14 residues. Unmatched junction bases numbered 6, after V lost 6 bases and J lost 5 bases. CDR1 and CDR2 (germline): SQVTM, ANQGSEA. CDR3 loop: CSVRTSGSRETQYF. The CDR3 bases are TGCAGCGTCCGGACTAGCGGGAGTCGTGAGACCCAGTACTTC.

The rearrangement uses TRBV4-3 and TRBJ2-3, with TRBD1 matching 10 bases. Germline assignment: CDR1 LGHNA and CDR2 YSLEER. The CDR3 sequence is 15 residues long. V was clipped by 4 bases and J by 2 bases; unmatched bases: 3. The CDR3 bases are TGCGCCAGCAGCCCGGACAGGGGGTTCACAGATACGCAGTATTTT. This gives the protein CASSPDRGFTDTQYF.

This rearrangement joins TRBV11-2 to TRBJ2-1; 10 bases are shared with TRBD2. With V trimmed by 5 bases and J by 5 bases, 9 bases remained unmatched. This CDR3 contains 16 residues. Germline V gives CDR1 SGHAT, CDR2 FQNNGV. CDR3 region: CASSGLAGGNDNEQFF. The CDR3 coding sequence is TGTGCCAGCAGCGGATTAGCGGGAGGTAACGACAATGAGCAGTTCTTC. Together with reference TRBV11-2 and TRBJ2-1, the CDR3 gives the full variable domain: EAGVAQSPRYKIIEKRQSVAFWCNPISGHATLYWYQQILGQGPKLLIQFQNNGVVDDSQLPKDRFSAERLKGVDSTLKIQPAKLEDSAVYLCASSGLAGGNDNEQFFGPGTRLTVL.

The chain uses TRBV7-9 and TRBJ1-2, with D possibly matching TRBD1 (6 bases). Germline assignment: CDR1 SEHNR and CDR2 FQNEAQ (reference sequence). V dropped 2 bases and J dropped 6 bases, with 10 bases sitting between them. The CDR3 sequence is 13 residues long. The CDR3 DNA follows: TGTGCCAGCAGCTTAACAGGGTTCGATGGCTACACCTTC. This sequence encodes CASSLTGFDGYTF.